The 23 T cell receptor beta chains given below trace back to one sample, sequenced in a study of cytomegalovirus exposure and HLA in healthy donors. PCR employed 60 Vbeta and 13 Jbeta primers. Assay used: immunoSEQ multiplex PCR; TCRdb lists only in-frame clones, some missing. Among approximately 110,000 clones listed, about 76% were seen once. What was sequenced was PBMCs. The receptors stem from a man under 40 in good health and CMV-seropositive.

The rearrangement links TRBV28 to TRBJ1-1, with a possible D match to TRBD1 (6 bases). Trimming took off 5 bases at V and 5 bases at J, with 18 bases between the two ends. From germline, CDR1 is MDHEN and CDR2 SYDVKM. The CDR3 runs to 15 residues. The CDR3: CASSTQAGVGTEAFF. In DNA form, the CDR3 reads TGTGCCAGCAGTACGCAAGCAGGGGTTGGGACTGAAGCTTTCTTT.

This chain links TRBV9 with TRBJ2-1; 9 bases agree with TRBD1. The CDR3 sequence is 16 residues long. Germline V gene data show CDR1 as SGDLS and CDR2 as YYNGEE. The junction had 11 bases not matched to a gene; V was cut back by 1 base and J by 9 bases. The DNA for the CDR3 is TGTGCCAGCAGCGTACTCGGGACAGGGTTATTTAGTGAGCAGTTCTTC. This codes for CASSVLGTGLFSEQFF.

Regarding this clone: Germline and junction disagree at one end, which may indicate a read error. The chain joins TRBV5-6 to TRBJ2-5; maybe TRBD1 (7 bases). Germline lookup yields CDR1 SGHDT and CDR2 YYEEEE. CDR3 size: 15 residues. CDR3 in amino acids: CAGSLDGGGGETQYF. The CDR3 region has the DNA TGTGCCGGCAGCTTGGATGGAGGGGGCGGAGAGACCCAGTACTTC.

The chain carries TRBV5-1 and TRBJ2-3; 9 positions match TRBD1. The CDR3 has 16 amino acids. CDR1 is SGHRS and CDR2 is YFSETQ in the germline V gene. The J segment lost 4 bases and the V segment lost 3 bases, leaving 9 bases of the junction unmatched. CDR3 coding DNA: TGCGCCAGCAGCTGGTCAGGACAGGGGTTAGCAGATACGCAGTATTTT. Translating gives CASSWSGQGLADTQYF.

This clone was seen once. Here the CDR3 DNA reads TGTGCCAGCAGCTTAGTTGGTGGGCTCGGTCAGCCCCAGCATTTT. Translated: CASSLVGGLGQPQHF. This chain connects TRBV7-2 to TRBJ1-5; unclear D gene. The CDR3 runs 15 residues. V lost 1 base to trimming and J lost 6 bases, with 13 bases between them. Germline values: CDR1 SGHTA, CDR2 FQGNSA. Complete variable domain (other parts from reference TRBV7-2 and TRBJ1-5): GAGVSQSPSNKVTEKGKDVELRCDPISGHTALYWYRQSLGQGLEFLIYFQGNSAPDKSGLPSDRFSAERTGGSVSTLTIQRTQQEDSAVYLCASSLVGGLGQPQHFGDGTRLSIL.

The chain joins TRBV11-2 to TRBJ2-3; D unresolved. Looked up from germline, CDR1 is SGHAT and CDR2 is FQNNGV. This CDR3 spans 13 amino acids. V lost 5 bases and J lost 4, with 10 bases in between. CDR3 nucleotides: TGTGCCAGCAGCCCCGCGTTCCCAGATACGCAGTATTTT. It specifies CASSPAFPDTQYF.

The chain recombines TRBV18 with TRBJ1-1, with 9 bases lining up with TRBD1. CDR1 and CDR2 from the germline V gene are KGHSH and LQKENI. The trim removed 6 bases at V and 4 bases at J, leaving 3 bases unmatched. The CDR3 is 13 residues long. CDR3 amino acids: CASSDRGSTEAFF. CDR3 sequence (DNA): TGTGCCAGCTCGGACAGGGGATCCACTGAAGCTTTCTTT.

This clone was detected only a few times. This chain joins TRBV19 and TRBJ2-7; weak D call: TRBD1 (6 bases). CDR1 and CDR2 (germline): LNHDA, SQIVND (reference sequence). Trimming cost V 7 bases and J 4 bases, with 14 bases left between them. The CDR3 covers 13 residues. The CDR3 reads CASNSGHNYEQYF. DNA of the CDR3: TGTGCCAGTAACTCGGGACATAATTACGAGCAGTACTTC.

V usage is TRBV2 and J usage is TRBJ1-5; 8 positions match TRBD1. The CDR3 has 13 amino acids. Germline V gene lookup returns CDR1 SNHLY and CDR2 FYNNEI. Trimming removed 8 bases from V and 4 bases from J; junction bases left unmatched: 4. As DNA, the CDR3 is TGTGCCAGCGACAGGGGTTTTAATCAGCCCCAGCATTTT. Translation: CASDRGFNQPQHF.

This chain connects TRBV28 to TRBJ1-6, with D possibly TRBD1 on 5 matching bases. Germline CDR1 reads MDHEN; CDR2 reads SYDVKM. V lost 6 bases and J lost 9, with 18 bases in between. The CDR3 runs to 15 residues. This CDR3 reads CASRPPGGAISPLHF. The CDR3 nucleotides are TGTGCCAGCAGGCCTCCCGGGGGAGCGATTTCACCCCTCCACTTT.

V is TRBV5-1 and J is TRBJ1-1; 11 bases fit TRBD1. This CDR3 has 18 amino acids. CDR1 is SGHRS, CDR2 YFSETQ, per germline. Trimming cost V 1 base and J 1 base; bases outside gene matches: 9. The CDR3, as DNA: TGCGCCAGCAGCTTGTCCGGACAGGGGGCAGGTGGGAACACTGAAGCTTTCTTT. Translation: CASSLSGQGAGGNTEAFF.

This chain joins TRBV7-9 and TRBJ2-1, with 7 bases identical to TRBD2. V lost 5 bases, J lost 10 bases, and 11 bases stayed unmatched. From germline, CDR1 is SEHNR and CDR2 FQNEAQ (reference sequence). This CDR3 comprises 14 residues. CDR3: CASSSGTSGDEQFF. The CDR3 DNA follows: TGTGCCAGCAGCAGCGGGACCTCCGGAGACGAGCAGTTCTTC.

This chain connects TRBV5-1 to TRBJ2-3; 7 nucleotides match TRBD1. The CDR3 is 14 residues long. Germline trimming cut 5 bases from V and 5 bases from J; bases unmatched to any gene: 8. The germline V gene encodes CDR1 SGHRS and CDR2 YFSETQ. CDR3 protein: CASSFQGVGDTQYF. The CDR3 DNA follows: TGCGCCAGCAGTTTTCAGGGGGTTGGAGATACGCAGTATTTT.

Regarding this clone: One junction end disagrees with the germline gene, perhaps due to a read error. The V call is TRBV14, the J call TRBJ1-1, with TRBD1 matching 7 bases. The CDR3 has 14 residues. In germline, CDR1 is SGHDN, CDR2 FVKESK. This CDR3 is CASSEDRASVEAFF. As DNA, the CDR3 is TGTGCCAGCAGCGAAGACAGGGCTTCGGTGGAAGCTTTCTTT.

The rearrangement joins TRBV7-6 to TRBJ2-5, with 9 bases aligning to TRBD2. The V and J ends lost 5 bases and 5 bases, in that order; junction bases with no gene match: 12. The CDR3 is made up of 16 amino acids. Germline CDR1 reads SGHVS; CDR2 reads FNYEAQ. CDR3 nucleotide sequence: TGTGCCAGCAGCCCCGCTTGGCGGGGGGGCGGCGAGACCCAGTACTTC. Translating it yields CASSPAWRGGGETQYF.

This clone has more than one count but fewer than ten. J is TRBJ2-7 and V is TRBV5-4, with D hard to call. Between the trimmed V and J ends, which lost 2 bases and 0 bases, there was a span of 9 bases. The germline V gene encodes CDR1 SGHNT and CDR2 YYREEE (reference sequence). This CDR3 has 14 residues. CDR3 region: CASSFRVRSYEQYF. Here the CDR3 DNA reads TGTGCCAGCAGCTTCCGTGTCCGCTCCTACGAGCAGTACTTC.

CDR3 DNA: TGTGCCAGCAGCACCGGGACAGTTGGATCCCTGTACTTC. Translating gives CASSTGTVGSLYF. The chain has TRBV11-2 and TRBJ2-7; 7 nucleotides line up with TRBD1. The CDR3 is 13 amino acids. Germline V gene lookup returns CDR1 SGHAT and CDR2 FQNNGV. The trim removed 5 bases at V and 12 bases at J, leaving 13 bases unmatched.

The chain uses TRBV6-1 and TRBJ1-1; tentatively, D is TRBD1 (6 bases). The CDR3 is 14 amino acids. The V gene lost 2 bases and the J gene lost 1 base, with 8 bases spanning the gap. Germline V CDR1 and CDR2: MNHNS, SASEGT. This CDR3 reads CASSEWTANTEAFF. CDR3 coding DNA: TGTGCCAGCAGTGAATGGACAGCGAACACTGAAGCTTTCTTT.

The chain employs TRBV10-3 and TRBJ2-5, with a possible D match to TRBD1 (6 bases). This CDR3 is built from 14 residues. V was trimmed by 6 bases and J by 0 bases, leaving 11 bases between them. From germline, CDR1 is ENHRY and CDR2 SYGVKD. This chain's CDR3 is CAISLQGNQETQYF. In DNA form, the CDR3 reads TGTGCCATCAGCCTACAGGGTAACCAAGAGACCCAGTACTTC.

The rearrangement joins TRBV23-1 to TRBJ1-4; no firm D call. TRBV23-1 is flagged as an ORF with uncertain function. The CDR3 loop spans 17 amino acids. V was shortened by 0 bases and J by 0 bases, with 11 bases between the two germline ends. The CDR3 is CASSQSTDSPTNEKLFF. CDR3 DNA sequence: TGCGCCAGCAGTCAATCGACGGACTCCCCAACTAATGAAAAACTGTTTTTT.

This clone occurred a few times. This chain connects TRBV5-1 to TRBJ2-7; TRBD1 aligns across 7 bases. Germline CDR1 reads SGHRS; CDR2 reads YFSETQ. Germline trimming cut 7 bases from V and 6 bases from J; bases unmatched to any gene: 13. The CDR3 has 14 amino acids. CDR3 in amino acids: CASGATGVAGEQYF. As DNA, the CDR3 is TGCGCCAGCGGTGCAACAGGGGTCGCGGGCGAGCAGTACTTC.

This clone occurred a few times. The rearrangement uses TRBV7-6 and TRBJ2-7; TRBD2 is a possible D gene (7 bases). Germline V lookup: CDR1 SGHVS, CDR2 FNYEAQ. Trimming shortened V by 5 bases and J by 5 bases, and 16 bases separated the two germline ends. This CDR3 spans 14 amino acids. The CDR3 nucleotides are TGTGCCAGCAGCCCCCGGGGAGGGGACAACGAGCAGTACTTC. This codes for CASSPRGGDNEQYF.

This clone is a singleton in its sample. The V call is TRBV5-1, the J call TRBJ1-2, with TRBD1 matching over 8 bases. Losses at the gene ends were 1 base for V and 4 bases for J; bases not matched to a gene: 6. The CDR3 has 15 amino acids. The germline V gene encodes CDR1 SGHRS and CDR2 YFSETQ. Here the CDR3 reads CASSLSDRDVYGYTF. The CDR3 DNA sequence: TGCGCCAGCAGCTTGTCGGACAGGGATGTCTATGGCTACACCTTC.